This T cell receptor (beta chain) originates from a study of spatial heterogeneity in lung cancer. The time point was: sample taken at primary tumor resection. Unsorted whole RNA samples from tumor, nontumor lung or frozen PBMC were sequenced. The CDR3 is made up of 15 amino acids. Germline CDR1 and CDR2: SEHNR and FQNEAQ (reference sequence). V lost 5 bases to trimming and J lost 2 bases; unmatched junction nucleotides: 5. MiXCR was run by TCRdb on the 5' RACE reads, yielding one entry per CDR3 protein. In the table there are approximately 82,000 distinct CDR3 sequences, around 12% of which are singletons. This clonotype has only a few counts.

The rearrangement uses TRBV7-9 and TRBJ2-7, with 11 nucleotides matching TRBD1. The sample consisted of PBMCs, taken at surgery. The clonotype was recovered from a male donor with early-stage non-small cell lung cancer. CDR3 protein: CASSLGTGGPYEQYF. In nucleotides, the CDR3 is TGTGCCAGCAGCCTAGGGACAGGGGGGCCCTACGAGCAGTACTTC. Supplemented by reference TRBV7-9 and TRBJ2-7, the full variable domain reads DTGVSQNPRHKITKRGQNVTFRCDPISEHNRLYWYRQTLGQGPEFLTYFQNEAQLEKSRLLSDRFSAERPKGSFSTLEIQRTEQGDSAMYLCASSLGTGGPYEQYFGPGTRLTVT.